These 8 T cell receptor beta chains were sequenced from one sample in a study of T cells in Graves' hyperthyroidism and ophthalmopathy. The investigators amplified TCR beta CDR3 regions from RNA transcripts. The HTBI primer set drove a first-round RT-PCR of the TCR CDR3. A single record per CDR3 protein comes from TCRdb applying MiXCR to the multiplex PCR reads. Of around 290,000 distinct CDR3 sequences listed, 13% were seen once; the top ten hold approximately 8.6%. The sample taken for sequencing was blood. These receptors were collected from a woman in her twenties or thirties with Graves' hyperthyroidism that later progressed to Graves' ophthalmopathy.

This clonotype was observed many times. The rearrangement uses TRBV27 and TRBJ2-5; D unclear. Trimming pared 9 bases from V and 2 bases from J, leaving 10 bases between. CDR3 length: 12 amino acids. CDR1 and CDR2 (germline): MNHEY, SMNVEV (reference sequence). The CDR3 nucleotides are TGTGCCAGTCGTGGTGGACAAGAGACCCAGTACTTC. It specifies CASRGGQETQYF.

In its sample, this clonotype was seen many times. This CDR3 reads CASSSQGNADTEAFF. The CDR3 DNA sequence: TGTGCCAGCAGCTCCCAGGGGAATGCGGACACTGAAGCTTTCTTT. This sequence joins TRBV7-9 and TRBJ1-1; tentatively, D is TRBD1 (6 bases). CDR1 and CDR2 (germline): SEHNR, FQNEAQ (reference sequence). Trimming left V 4 bases short and J 3 bases short, with 15 bases between. CDR3 length: 15 residues.

This clonotype was recorded many times. This rearrangement joins TRBV2 to TRBJ2-7; D is uncertain. There are 15 residues in the CDR3. CDR1 is SNHLY, CDR2 FYNNEI, per germline. V lost 1 base and J 4 bases, leaving 14 bases between the germline ends. CDR3 sequence reads: CASSEGPASGYEQYF. In DNA form, the CDR3 reads TGTGCCAGCAGTGAAGGACCGGCGAGTGGATACGAGCAGTACTTC.

This clonotype has a single count. The chain carries TRBV20-1 and TRBJ2-5; 7 nucleotides match TRBD1. The V segment lost 0 bases and the J segment 0 bases; nucleotides outside the gene matches: 4. The CDR3 runs to 15 residues. Looked up from germline, CDR1 is DFQATT and CDR2 is SNEGSKA (reference sequence). The CDR3 bases are TGCAGTGCTAGAGATTACGACAGGGACCAAGAGACCCAGTACTTC. It codes for CSARDYDRDQETQYF.

A few counts support this clonotype. Possible read error: a much larger clone is one base away. J is TRBJ1-1 and V is TRBV29-1, with 7 bases matching TRBD1. Germline assignment: CDR1 SQVTM and CDR2 ANQGSEA. The V and J ends lost 7 bases and 7 bases, in that order; junction bases with no gene match: 12. This CDR3 has 13 amino acids. DNA of the CDR3: TGCAGCGCTCCCTCCCAGGGGGGTGGTGAAGCTTTCTTT. Its protein product is CSAPSQGGGEAFF.

The V call is TRBV28, the J call TRBJ2-1; TRBD2 is a possible D gene (5 bases). Germline V gene sequence: CDR1 MDHEN, CDR2 SYDVKM. This CDR3 contains 12 residues. With 5 bases removed from V and 10 bases from J, the gap between germline ends came to 12 bases. CDR3 region: CASSLSGGEQFF. CDR3 in DNA: TGTGCCAGCAGTCTCTCGGGCGGGGAGCAGTTCTTC.

This clonotype was picked up many times. The chain links TRBV7-2 to TRBJ2-7, with TRBD1 identical over 10 bases. Germline CDR1 is SGHTA and CDR2 is FQGNSA. V was clipped by 6 bases and J by 3 bases; unmatched bases: 5. CDR3 size: 14 residues. The CDR3 loop reads CASRQTGGNYEQYF. The CDR3, as DNA: TGTGCCAGCAGACAGACAGGGGGCAACTACGAGCAGTACTTC.

This clonotype was picked up a small number of times. This chain joins TRBV5-1 and TRBJ1-2; perhaps TRBD1 as D (5 bases). This CDR3 contains 14 residues. Germline V gives CDR1 SGHRS, CDR2 YFSETQ. Trimming pared 4 bases from V and 3 bases from J, leaving 13 bases between. CDR3 sequence reads: CASSGRDGHYGYTF. CDR3 coding DNA: TGCGCCAGCAGCGGCCGGGACGGCCACTATGGCTACACCTTC.